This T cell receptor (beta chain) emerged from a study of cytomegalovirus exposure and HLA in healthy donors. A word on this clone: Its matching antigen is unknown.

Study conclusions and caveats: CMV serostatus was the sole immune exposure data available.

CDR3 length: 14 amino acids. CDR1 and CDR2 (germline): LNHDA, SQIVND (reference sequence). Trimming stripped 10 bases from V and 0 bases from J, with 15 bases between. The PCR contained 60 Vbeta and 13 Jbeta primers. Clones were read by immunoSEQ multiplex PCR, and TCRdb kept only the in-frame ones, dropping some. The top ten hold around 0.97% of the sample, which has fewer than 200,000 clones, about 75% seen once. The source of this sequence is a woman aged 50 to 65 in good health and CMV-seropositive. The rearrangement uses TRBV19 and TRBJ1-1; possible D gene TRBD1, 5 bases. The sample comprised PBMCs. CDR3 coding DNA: TGTGCCACTACCCCGGGGGGGGTGAACACTGAAGCTTTCTTT. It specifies CATTPGGVNTEAFF.